This entry lists 22 T cell receptor beta chains sequenced from one sample in a study of OX40 agonist ivuxolimab in advanced cancers. TCRdb keeps only in-frame clones here, not all; method: immunoSEQ multiplex PCR. The sample holds about 50,000 clones; roughly 78% are singletons and the top ten take 1.5% to 2%. Source: CD4+ or CD8+ T cells sorted from blood, taken in a trial of the OX40 agonist ivuxolimab. These receptors were collected from an adult with an advanced solid tumor such as melanoma, head and neck, liver or kidney cancer.

The rearrangement joins TRBV5-1 to TRBJ1-2; the D gene is possibly TRBD1 (5 bases). The germline gives CDR1 SGHRS, CDR2 YFSETQ. Trimming shortened V by 3 bases and J by 4 bases, and 19 bases separated the two germline ends. The CDR3 is 16 residues long. The CDR3 is CASSSRLTGTVYGYTF. CDR3 in DNA: TGCGCCAGCAGCTCCAGACTTACCGGGACGGTCTATGGCTACACCTTC.

The chain employs TRBV11-2 and TRBJ1-2; no clear D. This CDR3 has 13 residues. V gave up 0 bases and J gave up 4 bases, with 6 bases separating them. Germline V gene sequence: CDR1 SGHAT, CDR2 FQNNGV. For the CDR3, the DNA is TGTGCCAGCAGCTTAGACGGGTCCTATGGCTACACCTTC. This codes for CASSLDGSYGYTF. Looking up the rest from reference TRBV11-2 and TRBJ1-2 gives the full variable domain: EAGVAQSPRYKIIEKRQSVAFWCNPISGHATLYWYQQILGQGPKLLIQFQNNGVVDDSQLPKDRFSAERLKGVDSTLKIQPAKLEDSAVYLCASSLDGSYGYTFGSGTRLTVV.

As to this clone: The junction departs from the called germline gene at one end, perhaps through a read error. The chain is built from TRBV6-1 and TRBJ2-7; 7 nucleotides agree with TRBD1. The CDR3 covers 11 residues. From germline, CDR1 is MNHNS and CDR2 SASEGT. CDR3 region: CASSKPGQPNF. CDR3 DNA sequence: TGTGCCAGCAGTAAACCGGGACAGCCAAACTTC.

The chain recombines TRBV20-1 with TRBJ2-1; D not resolved. The CDR3 extends over 11 amino acids. Trimming shortened V by 3 bases and J by 9 bases, and 9 bases separated the two germline ends. Germline CDR1 and CDR2: DFQATT and SNEGSKA (reference sequence). DNA for the CDR3: TGCAGTGCTAGTCCGGTAATTGAGCAGTTCTTC. As protein: CSASPVIEQFF.

The rearrangement joins TRBV4-2 to TRBJ2-7; TRBD2 matches 16 bases. Trimming cost V 4 bases and J 5 bases; bases outside gene matches: 14. Germline V lookup: CDR1 LGHNA, CDR2 YNFKEQ. The CDR3 consists of 19 residues. CDR3 protein: CASSLSGTSGRAQSHEQYF. As DNA, the CDR3 is TGTGCCAGCAGCCTCTCCGGGACTAGCGGGAGGGCCCAGTCCCACGAGCAGTACTTC.

The DNA for the CDR3 is TGCGCCAGCAGCCAAGATCTCTTAGCGGGACCTTACGAGCAGTACTTC. Protein sequence: CASSQDLLAGPYEQYF. The gene calls are TRBV4-3 and TRBJ2-5; 8 positions agree with TRBD2. The J call may not be correct, given that the DNA end is closer to TRBJ2-7. There are 16 residues in the CDR3. CDR1 and CDR2 from the germline V gene are LGHNA and YSLEER.

The J gene is TRBJ2-7, the V gene TRBV7-9, with TRBD1 matching over 7 bases. The CDR3 sequence is 14 residues long. Trimming removed 1 base from V and 7 bases from J; junction bases left unmatched: 7. CDR1 is SEHNR, CDR2 FQNEAQ, per germline (reference sequence). CDR3 in amino acids: CASSLGMTGREQYF. The CDR3 nucleotides are TGTGCCAGCAGCTTAGGCATGACAGGGCGAGAGCAGTACTTC.

This chain connects TRBV5-1 to TRBJ1-6, with TRBD1 as a possible D gene (5 bases). V was cut by 3 bases and J by 3 bases, with 13 bases left in between. CDR1 and CDR2 (germline): SGHRS, YFSETQ. The CDR3 runs 16 residues. The chain's CDR3 is CASSSRAYGYNSPLHF. The CDR3 DNA is TGCGCCAGCAGCTCCAGGGCTTACGGCTATAATTCACCCCTCCACTTT.

This chain connects TRBV4-3 to TRBJ2-5, with D hard to call. Germline lookup yields CDR1 LGHNA and CDR2 YSLEER. Trimming cost V 0 bases and J 8 bases, with 10 bases left between them. This CDR3 is 13 amino acids long. CDR3 sequence: CASSQERARTQYF. The CDR3 DNA is TGCGCCAGCAGCCAAGAGCGAGCACGAACCCAGTACTTC.

The chain has TRBV6-5 and TRBJ2-7; 11 bases fit TRBD2. Per the germline V gene, CDR1 is MNHEY and CDR2 is SVGAGI. This CDR3 region has 14 residues. V shed 5 bases and J 5 bases; nucleotides not matched to a gene: 5. CDR3 sequence (DNA): TGTGCCAGCAGTCCTAGCGGGAGGATCAACGAGCAGTACTTC. Protein: CASSPSGRINEQYF.

The chain employs TRBV4-3 and TRBJ1-4; 11 bases map to TRBD1. The CDR3 length is 15 residues. Germline V lookup: CDR1 LGHNA, CDR2 YSLEER. V dropped 1 base and J dropped 8; count of bases not matched to a gene: 3. The CDR3 nucleotides read TGCGCCAGCAGCCAAGGGGGGACAGGGGGAGAAAAACTGTTTTTT. Residues: CASSQGGTGGEKLFF.

The chain has TRBV10-3 and TRBJ2-1; the D is unclear. V lost 6 bases, J lost 9 bases, and 6 bases lay in between. CDR1 and CDR2 from the germline V gene are ENHRY and SYGVKD. The CDR3 contains 10 residues. The CDR3: CAIRDTEQFF. CDR3 nucleotide sequence: TGTGCCATCAGAGATACTGAGCAGTTCTTC.

The V gene is TRBV19, the J gene TRBJ2-3; 7 positions match TRBD1. The germline V gene has CDR1 LNHDA and CDR2 SQIVND (reference sequence). Trimming took 5 bases from V and 3 from J; bases not matched to a gene: 5. This CDR3 comprises 14 residues. The CDR3, as DNA: TGTGCCAGTAGTGTGGGACAGCTAACAGATACGCAGTATTTT. Translated: CASSVGQLTDTQYF.

The V and J genes are TRBV5-4 and TRBJ1-4; D gene uncertain. V was cut by 4 bases and J by 1 base, with 8 bases left in between. This CDR3 comprises 14 residues. Germline V CDR1 and CDR2: SGHNT, YYREEE (reference sequence). The DNA of the CDR3 is TGTGCCAGCAGCCCTGGTTTAACTAATGAAAAACTGTTTTTT. Protein sequence: CASSPGLTNEKLFF.

Only a few counts were recorded for this clone. The chain couples TRBV28 to TRBJ1-6; D perhaps matches TRBD1 (5 bases). Germline V CDR1 and CDR2: MDHEN, SYDVKM. V gave up 4 bases and J gave up 9 bases, with 7 bases separating them. The CDR3 covers 12 residues. The DNA for the CDR3 is TGTGCCAGCAGTTACAGGATTTCACCCCTCCACTTT. Amino acids: CASSYRISPLHF.

V gene TRBV10-3 combines with J gene TRBJ1-1; 9 positions agree with TRBD1. The trim removed 7 bases at V and 4 bases at J, leaving 7 bases unmatched. Germline CDR1 and CDR2: ENHRY and SYGVKD. The CDR3 contains 14 residues. CDR3 sequence: CAINPGQGFTEAFF. CDR3 coding DNA: TGTGCCATCAACCCGGGACAGGGCTTCACTGAAGCTTTCTTT.

This chain links TRBV30 with TRBJ1-1; 7 bases map to TRBD1. The length of the CDR3 is 15 residues. The germline CDR1 and CDR2 sequences are GTSNPN and SVGIG (reference sequence). The junction had 10 bases not matched to a gene; V was cut back by 1 base and J by 5 bases. The CDR3 reads CAWSEDRVVGTEAFF. The CDR3 bases are TGTGCCTGGAGTGAAGACAGGGTGGTTGGGACTGAAGCTTTCTTT.

The rearrangement uses TRBV28 and TRBJ1-2; D gene unclear. The CDR3 covers 13 residues. V was shortened by 7 bases and J by 8 bases, with 17 bases between the two germline ends. Germline V CDR1 and CDR2: MDHEN, SYDVKM. The DNA for the CDR3 is TGTGCCAGCATGCTGAGGGTCGGACTCGGCTACACCTTC. Its translation is CASMLRVGLGYTF.

The gene calls are TRBV6-1 and TRBJ2-2; D may be TRBD2 (5 bases). The length of the CDR3 is 15 residues. V was shortened by 8 bases and J by 1 base, with 14 bases between the two germline ends. Germline V gene sequence: CDR1 MNHNS, CDR2 SASEGT. CDR3 sequence: CASPTPGRNTGELFF. CDR3 DNA: TGTGCCAGCCCTACCCCGGGGAGGAACACCGGGGAGCTGTTTTTT.

The V gene is TRBV7-9, the J gene TRBJ1-4; 8 bases align to TRBD1. The V and J ends lost 5 bases and 9 bases, in that order; junction bases with no gene match: 11. The CDR3 totals 15 residues. Germline CDR1 SEHNR, CDR2 FQNEAQ (reference sequence). This CDR3 is CASSAASGGEQKLFF. CDR3 coding DNA: TGTGCCAGCAGCGCCGCATCAGGGGGCGAGCAAAAACTGTTTTTT.

The chain is built from TRBV7-2 and TRBJ2-5, with D perhaps matching TRBD2 (6 bases). Trimming shortened V by 4 bases and J by 1 base, and 10 bases separated the two germline ends. Germline CDR1 and CDR2: SGHTA and FQGNSA. CDR3 length equals 14 residues. CDR3 sequence: CASSSQAGQETQYF. CDR3 DNA: TGTGCCAGCAGCTCCCAAGCGGGCCAAGAGACCCAGTACTTC.

This clone showed up just a few times. The V call is TRBV25-1, the J call TRBJ2-3; TRBD1 aligns across 11 bases. V lost 5 bases and J lost 4; bases outside the gene matches: 5. CDR3 size: 15 residues. CDR1 is MGHDK, CDR2 SYGVNS, per germline. The CDR3 here is CASSYGQGASDTQYF. CDR3 DNA: TGTGCCAGCAGTTACGGACAGGGGGCATCAGATACGCAGTATTTT.